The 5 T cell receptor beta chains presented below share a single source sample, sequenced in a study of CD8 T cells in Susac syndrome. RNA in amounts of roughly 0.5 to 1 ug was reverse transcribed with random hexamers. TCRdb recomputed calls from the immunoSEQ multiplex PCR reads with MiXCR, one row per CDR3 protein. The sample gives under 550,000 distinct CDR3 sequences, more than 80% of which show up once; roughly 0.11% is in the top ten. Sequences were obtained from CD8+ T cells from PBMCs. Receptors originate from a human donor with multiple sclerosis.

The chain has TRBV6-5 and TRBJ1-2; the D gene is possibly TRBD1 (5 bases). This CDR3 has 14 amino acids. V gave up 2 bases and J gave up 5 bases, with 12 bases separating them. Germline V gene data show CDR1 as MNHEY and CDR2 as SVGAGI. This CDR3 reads CASSYLQEGYGYTF. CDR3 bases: TGTGCCAGCAGTTACCTACAGGAGGGGTATGGCTACACCTTC.

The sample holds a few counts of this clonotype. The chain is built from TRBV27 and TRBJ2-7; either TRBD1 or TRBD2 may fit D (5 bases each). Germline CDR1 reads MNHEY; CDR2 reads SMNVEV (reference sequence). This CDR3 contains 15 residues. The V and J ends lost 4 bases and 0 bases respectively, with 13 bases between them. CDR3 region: CASSSGGGPSYEQYF. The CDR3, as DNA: TGTGCCAGCAGTTCCGGTGGGGGTCCCTCCTACGAGCAGTACTTC.

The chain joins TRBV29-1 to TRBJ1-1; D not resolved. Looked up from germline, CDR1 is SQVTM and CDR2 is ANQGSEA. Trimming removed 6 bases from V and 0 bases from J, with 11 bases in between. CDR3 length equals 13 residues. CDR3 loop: CSVMTAMNTEAFF. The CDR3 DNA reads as TGCAGCGTCATGACGGCAATGAACACTGAAGCTTTCTTT.

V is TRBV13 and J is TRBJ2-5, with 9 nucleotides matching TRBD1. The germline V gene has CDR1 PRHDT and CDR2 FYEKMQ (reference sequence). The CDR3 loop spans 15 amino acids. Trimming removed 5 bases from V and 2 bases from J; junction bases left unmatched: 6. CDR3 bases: TGTGCCAGCAGCCCAACCGGGACAGGGCAAGAGACCCAGTACTTC. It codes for CASSPTGTGQETQYF.

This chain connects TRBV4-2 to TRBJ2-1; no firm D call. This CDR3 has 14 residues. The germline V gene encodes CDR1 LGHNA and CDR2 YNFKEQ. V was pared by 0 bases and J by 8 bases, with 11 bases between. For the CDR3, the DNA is TGTGCCAGCAGCCAAGAGATTCGGGTGGATGAGCAGTTCTTC. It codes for CASSQEIRVDEQFF.